This T cell receptor (beta chain) emerged from a study of glioma-infiltrating T cells after dendritic cell vaccination. Produced via immunoSEQ multiplex PCR; TCRdb's table is partial and in-frame only. This table has 75,000 to 100,000 clones, 79% appearing once. CDR1 SGHRS and CDR2 YFSETQ come from the germline V gene. The ends lost 4 bases at V and 3 bases at J; junction bases unmatched: 4. The CDR3 has 13 amino acids. The input for sequencing was blood, taken before dendritic cell vaccination. The clonotype comes from a human donor with glioblastoma. The V and J genes are TRBV5-1 and TRBJ2-7; TRBD1 aligns across 7 bases. As DNA, the CDR3 is TGCGCCAGCAGCCCGGGACAGAGCTACGAGCAGTACTTC. Its translation: CASSPGQSYEQYF.